Shown below are 22 T cell receptor beta chains from a single sample sequenced in a study of blood T cell repertoires in COVID-19. The repertoire was sequenced with immunoSEQ multiplex PCR; TCRdb's copy has only in-frame clones and lacks some. Found here are roughly 260,000 clones, roughly 86% of them singletons; the top ten hold approximately 2.4%. Sequences were obtained from PBMCs or T cells enriched from blood (not recorded which). Receptors originate from a woman between 18 and 29 years old who had recovered from COVID-19.

This chain connects TRBV5-4 to TRBJ1-6, with 7 bases lining up with TRBD1. V trimming: 4 bases; J trimming: 3 bases; junction bases outside the gene matches: 4. The germline V gene has CDR1 SGHNT and CDR2 YYREEE (reference sequence). The CDR3 is 15 amino acids. The chain's CDR3 is CASSLQGVYNSPLHF. CDR3 DNA: TGTGCCAGCAGCCTGCAGGGGGTCTATAATTCACCCCTCCACTTT.

V is TRBV6-5 and J is TRBJ2-3; 9 bases are shared with TRBD2. V lost 6 bases, J lost 4 bases, and 5 bases stayed unmatched. Germline lookup yields CDR1 MNHEY and CDR2 SVGAGI. CDR3 size: 14 residues. The CDR3 spells CASRRAGGADTQYF. The CDR3 DNA sequence: TGTGCCAGCAGGAGGGCGGGGGGGGCAGATACGCAGTATTTT.

This sequence joins TRBV27 and TRBJ1-5, with unresolved D. V was shortened by 6 bases and J by 2 bases, with 11 bases between the two germline ends. The CDR3 covers 14 residues. In germline, CDR1 is MNHEY, CDR2 SMNVEV (reference sequence). DNA for the CDR3: TGTGCCAGCAGACGTCTCGGAGGCAATCAGCCCCAGCATTTT. Translation: CASRRLGGNQPQHF.

This clone was detected a few times. CDR3 nucleotides: TGTGCCAGCAGTTTGGGGCATAACTATGGCTACACCTTC. Translating it yields CASSLGHNYGYTF. V is TRBV12-3 or TRBV12-4 and J is TRBJ1-2, with D perhaps matching TRBD1 (5 bases). The CDR3 totals 13 residues. Trimming removed 3 bases at V and 1 base at J, with 6 bases between.

The chain recombines TRBV28 with TRBJ2-1, with TRBD2 matching over 10 bases. V dropped 5 bases and J dropped 7; count of bases not matched to a gene: 2. The CDR3 spans 13 residues. Germline CDR1 is MDHEN and CDR2 is SYDVKM. Here the CDR3 DNA reads TGTGCCAGCAGTGGACTAGCGGTGAATGAGCAGTTCTTC. Encoded protein: CASSGLAVNEQFF.

The chain has TRBV28 and TRBJ1-5, with 8 bases that match TRBD1. Germline-derived CDR1 and CDR2 are MDHEN and SYDVKM. Trimming took 6 bases from V and 7 from J; bases not matched to a gene: 5. The CDR3 sequence is 13 residues long. The CDR3 coding sequence is TGTGCCAGCAGCACAGGGGGGTTACAGCCCCAGCATTTT. This codes for CASSTGGLQPQHF.

The chain uses TRBV7-2 and TRBJ1-2, with no clear D. This CDR3 is built from 14 residues. Trimming stripped 4 bases from V and 0 bases from J, with 9 bases between. Germline V gene sequence: CDR1 SGHTA, CDR2 FQGNSA. The CDR3 DNA follows: TGTGCCAGCAGCTCCTTCAGAACTAACTATGGCTACACCTTC. This gives the protein CASSSFRTNYGYTF. The whole variable domain, remainder taken from reference TRBV7-2 and TRBJ1-2, is GAGVSQSPSNKVTEKGKDVELRCDPISGHTALYWYRQSLGQGLEFLIYFQGNSAPDKSGLPSDRFSAERTGGSVSTLTIQRTQQEDSAVYLCASSSFRTNYGYTFGSGTRLTVV.

This clone turned up a few times. V gene TRBV10-3 combines with J gene TRBJ1-6, with 9 bases matching TRBD1. Germline assignment: CDR1 ENHRY and CDR2 SYGVKD. The J segment lost 5 bases and the V segment lost 6 bases, leaving 8 bases of the junction unmatched. The CDR3 contains 16 residues. The CDR3 bases are TGTGCCATCAGCCGGACAGGGGATGAGGATAATTCACCCCTCCACTTT. This translates into CAISRTGDEDNSPLHF.

The chain is built from TRBV7-6 and TRBJ2-1; D perhaps matches TRBD2 (6 bases). This CDR3 contains 16 residues. Trimming stripped 1 base from V and 4 bases from J, with 14 bases between. Germline-derived CDR1 and CDR2 are SGHVS and FNYEAQ. The CDR3 DNA is TGTGCCAGCAGCTTAGGTGGCGGGGAGCCGTACAATGAGCAGTTCTTC. Translated, it gives CASSLGGGEPYNEQFF. Together with reference TRBV7-6 and TRBJ2-1, the CDR3 gives the full variable domain: GAGVSQSPRYKVTKRGQDVALRCDPISGHVSLYWYRQALGQGPEFLTYFNYEAQQDKSGLPNDRFSAERPEGSISTLTIQRTEQRDSAMYRCASSLGGGEPYNEQFFGPGTRLTVL.

V gene TRBV29-1 combines with J gene TRBJ2-7; TRBD2 agrees at 14 bases. The CDR3 has 15 residues. V lost 4 bases and J lost 12; bases outside the gene matches: 14. CDR1 and CDR2 (germline): SQVTM, ANQGSEA. The CDR3 DNA sequence: TGCAGCGTTGCCACAATAACGGGGACTAGCGGGAGTTGGTACTTC. Protein product: CSVATITGTSGSWYF.

This chain links TRBV4-2 with TRBJ2-3; 8 bases are shared with TRBD2. The germline CDR1 and CDR2 sequences are LGHNA and YNFKEQ. After removal of 4 bases from V and 2 bases from J, the junction contained 5 bases not matched to a gene. This CDR3 has 15 residues. CDR3 region: CASSPTSGLTDTQYF. CDR3 bases: TGTGCCAGCAGCCCCACTAGCGGTCTCACAGATACGCAGTATTTT.

The chain is built from TRBV11-2 and TRBJ1-3; perhaps TRBD1 as D (6 bases). Per germline, CDR1 SGHAT and CDR2 FQNNGV. The CDR3 length is 15 residues. V was clipped by 4 bases and J by 0 bases, with 10 bases between them. The CDR3 loop reads CASSWTAISGNTIYF. As DNA, the CDR3 is TGTGCCAGCAGCTGGACAGCTATCTCTGGAAACACCATATATTTT.

The V gene is TRBV11-2, the J gene TRBJ1-3, with 7 bases lining up with TRBD1. Germline V CDR1 and CDR2: SGHAT, FQNNGV. The V segment lost 5 bases and the J segment 4 bases; nucleotides outside the gene matches: 5. This CDR3 is built from 14 residues. The CDR3 DNA reads TGTGCCAGCAGCAATGACAGGGTGGGAAACACCATATATTTT. Encoded protein: CASSNDRVGNTIYF. The full variable domain, with the rest looked up from reference TRBV11-2 and TRBJ1-3, is EAGVAQSPRYKIIEKRQSVAFWCNPISGHATLYWYQQILGQGPKLLIQFQNNGVVDDSQLPKDRFSAERLKGVDSTLKIQPAKLEDSAVYLCASSNDRVGNTIYFGEGSWLTVV.

CDR3 region: CASSANRVGGTEAFF. CDR3 bases: TGTGCCAGTAGTGCAAACAGGGTCGGTGGCACTGAAGCTTTCTTT. The V and J genes are TRBV19 and TRBJ1-1, with a possible D match to TRBD1 (6 bases). Germline V gives CDR1 LNHDA, CDR2 SQIVND (reference sequence). V shed 5 bases and J shed 4 bases, with 17 bases lying between them. The CDR3 has 15 amino acids.

The chain links TRBV30 to TRBJ2-3; D perhaps matches TRBD1 (6 bases). V shed 6 bases and J shed 0 bases, with 22 bases lying between them. The CDR3 loop spans 17 amino acids. CDR1 and CDR2 from the germline V gene are GTSNPN and SVGIG (reference sequence). The CDR3 sequence is CACADVEGDISTDTQYF. Here the CDR3 DNA reads TGTGCCTGTGCCGATGTTGAGGGGGATATTAGCACAGATACGCAGTATTTT.

J is TRBJ2-7 and V is TRBV6-5; TRBD1 matches 10 bases. Germline-derived CDR1 and CDR2 are MNHEY and SVGAGI. CDR3 length: 13 residues. Germline trimming cut 8 bases from V and 7 bases from J; bases unmatched to any gene: 8. The DNA of the CDR3 is TGTGCCAGCCCGGGACAGGGGACGGGGGAGCAGTACTTC. This sequence encodes CASPGQGTGEQYF.

The CDR3 region has the DNA TGTGCCAGCAGCTTAGCAGGGGGGCCCGCTTTCTTT. Residues: CASSLAGGPAFF. V and J are TRBV13 and TRBJ1-1; TRBD1 matches at 7 bases. The trim removed 1 base at V and 11 bases at J, leaving 4 bases unmatched. The CDR3 runs 12 residues. Per germline, CDR1 PRHDT and CDR2 FYEKMQ (reference sequence). The full variable domain, rest sourced from reference TRBV13 and TRBJ1-1, is AAGVIQSPRHLIKEKRETATLKCYPIPRHDTVYWYQQGPGQDPQFLISFYEKMQSDKGSIPDRFSAQQFSDYHSELNMSSLELGDSALYFCASSLAGGPAFFGQGTRLTVV.

The rearrangement joins TRBV7-3 to TRBJ2-1; no clear D gene. Trimming pared 0 bases from V and 5 bases from J, leaving 5 bases between. CDR3 length: 13 amino acids. Germline-derived CDR1 and CDR2 are SGHTA and FQGTGA. The CDR3 here is CASSLTADNEQFF. The CDR3 DNA is TGTGCCAGCAGCTTAACCGCGGACAATGAGCAGTTCTTC.

The chain is built from TRBV5-5 and TRBJ2-7; TRBD2 aligns across 8 bases. V lost 5 bases, J lost 4 bases, and 5 bases stayed unmatched. CDR3 length equals 13 residues. CDR1 and CDR2 (germline): SGHKS, YYEKEE (reference sequence). In nucleotides, the CDR3 is TGTGCCAGCAGAGCGGGAGAATGGTACGAGCAGTACTTC. Amino acids: CASRAGEWYEQYF. Using reference TRBV5-5 and TRBJ2-7 for the parts outside the CDR3, the full variable domain is DAGVTQSPTHLIKTRGQQVTLRCSPISGHKSVSWYQQVLGQGPQFIFQYYEKEERGRGNFPDRFSARQFPNYSSELNVNALLLGDSALYLCASRAGEWYEQYFGPGTRLTVT.

The chain couples TRBV4-2 to TRBJ2-1, with 8 nucleotides matching TRBD2. Losses at the gene ends were 0 bases for V and 1 base for J; bases not matched to a gene: 5. CDR3 size: 17 residues. Germline V gene sequence: CDR1 LGHNA, CDR2 YNFKEQ. The CDR3 DNA is TGTGCCAGCAGCCAAGAAGGAACGGGAGGGTCCTACAATGAGCAGTTCTTC. Translation gives CASSQEGTGGSYNEQFF.

The chain employs TRBV2 and TRBJ1-2, with D perhaps matching TRBD1 (6 bases). V was clipped by 11 bases and J by 0 bases, with 22 bases between them. CDR3 length equals 16 residues. Germline V gives CDR1 SNHLY, CDR2 FYNNEI. The CDR3 spells CAFHRDNSSANYGYTF. DNA for the CDR3: TGTGCCTTTCACCGGGACAACTCCTCTGCTAACTATGGCTACACCTTC. Filled out from reference TRBV2 and TRBJ1-2, the complete variable domain reads EPEVTQTPSHQVTQMGQEVILRCVPISNHLYFYWYRQILGQKVEFLVSFYNNEISEKSEIFDDQFSVERPDGSNFTLKIRSTKLEDSAMYFCAFHRDNSSANYGYTFGSGTRLTVV.

The genes are TRBV4-1 and TRBJ1-2; D is ambiguous. Trimming took 1 base from V and 6 from J, leaving 15 bases between them. The CDR3 consists of 15 residues. Germline V gene lookup returns CDR1 MGHRA and CDR2 YSYEKL. CDR3 in amino acids: CASSQVTGEIDGYTF. The CDR3 nucleotides read TGCGCCAGCAGCCAAGTAACCGGGGAAATCGATGGCTACACCTTC.